Listed here are 26 T cell receptor beta chains from one sample, sequenced in a study of cytomegalovirus exposure and HLA in healthy donors. Sequencing used immunoSEQ multiplex PCR; TCRdb keeps in-frame clones, though not all of them. The profile shows roughly 79,000 clones, 85% to 95% of them singletons. Sequencing was carried out using PBMCs. All receptors come from a young man in good health and CMV-seronegative.

V usage is TRBV23-1 and J usage is TRBJ2-1; 7 nucleotides match TRBD2. TRBV23-1 is flagged as an ORF with uncertain function. The trim removed 4 bases at V and 2 bases at J, leaving 11 bases unmatched. The CDR3 sequence is 17 residues long. The CDR3 here is CASSRQIGRPPYNEQFF. CDR3 sequence (DNA): TGCGCCAGCAGTCGACAAATCGGGAGGCCTCCCTACAATGAGCAGTTCTTC.

J is TRBJ2-7 and V is TRBV5-1, with 8 bases that match TRBD1. J lost 7 bases, V lost 0 bases, and 12 bases had no gene match. The CDR3 covers 16 residues. Germline V gene lookup returns CDR1 SGHRS and CDR2 YFSETQ. CDR3 residues: CASSLDIGRGQGEQYF. CDR3 DNA sequence: TGCGCCAGCAGCTTGGATATAGGCAGGGGGCAGGGGGAGCAGTACTTC.

The chain combines TRBV27 with TRBJ2-1, with 11 positions matching TRBD2. Germline trimming cut 6 bases from V and 6 bases from J; bases unmatched to any gene: 7. Looked up from germline, CDR1 is MNHEY and CDR2 is SMNVEV (reference sequence). CDR3 length equals 15 residues. CDR3 nucleotides: TGTGCCAGCAGCCGACTAGCGGGACACCTCAATGAGCAGTTCTTC. Its protein product is CASSRLAGHLNEQFF.

V gene TRBV10-3 combines with J gene TRBJ2-7; tentatively, D is TRBD1 (7 bases). The V end lost 6 bases, the J end lost 7 bases, and 22 bases lay between the germline ends. Germline lookup yields CDR1 ENHRY and CDR2 SYGVKD. This CDR3 has 15 amino acids. The CDR3 DNA sequence: TGTGCCATCAGACTCACCCAGGGGGGAATAGGGGAGCAGTACTTC. Translated, it gives CAIRLTQGGIGEQYF.

This chain uses TRBV6-6 with TRBJ2-7; perhaps TRBD2 as D (5 bases). The CDR3 runs 13 residues. V lost 2 bases, J lost 4 bases, and 9 bases lay in between. The germline V gene encodes CDR1 MNHNY and CDR2 SVGAGI (reference sequence). Here the CDR3 DNA reads TGTGCCAGCAGTTACGAGGGAAGGTACGAGCAGTACTTC. Its protein product is CASSYEGRYEQYF.

V is TRBV5-1 and J is TRBJ2-7; TRBD2 matches at 10 bases. CDR3 length: 17 amino acids. The V and J ends lost 1 base and 2 bases, in that order; junction bases with no gene match: 9. Germline V gene lookup returns CDR1 SGHRS and CDR2 YFSETQ. The CDR3 loop is CASSLLNSGRPPYEQYF. CDR3 bases: TGCGCCAGCAGCTTGCTCAATAGCGGGAGGCCTCCCTACGAGCAGTACTTC.

The chain joins TRBV18 to TRBJ1-1; 7 nucleotides agree with TRBD1. CDR3 length equals 17 residues. Germline V CDR1 and CDR2: KGHSH, LQKENI. V lost 6 bases to trimming and J lost 0 bases; unmatched junction nucleotides: 13. The CDR3 loop is CASSNRDSQTMNTEAFF. CDR3 nucleotides: TGTGCCAGCTCCAATCGGGACAGCCAAACTATGAACACTGAAGCTTTCTTT.

This clone showed up just once. J is TRBJ2-1 and V is TRBV10-1; TRBD2 matches at 11 bases. This CDR3 is built from 14 residues. V lost 8 bases and J lost 6; bases outside the gene matches: 6. Germline CDR1 reads WNHNN; CDR2 reads SYGVQD (reference sequence). The CDR3 loop is CASGLAGGSNEQFF. In DNA form, the CDR3 reads TGCGCCAGCGGTCTAGCGGGGGGAAGCAATGAGCAGTTCTTC.

The rearrangement joins TRBV7-2 to TRBJ2-7; D unresolved. V lost 1 base and J lost 6, with 16 bases in between. The CDR3 extends over 15 amino acids. Looked up from germline, CDR1 is SGHTA and CDR2 is FQGNSA. The CDR3 DNA reads as TGTGCCAGCAGCTTAGACCGGGTCCTGGAAGGCGAGCAGTACTTC. This encodes CASSLDRVLEGEQYF.

The genes are TRBV30 and TRBJ2-3, with a possible D match to TRBD2 (5 bases). V was pared by 0 bases and J by 6 bases, with 10 bases between. The germline V gene encodes CDR1 GTSNPN and CDR2 SVGIG (reference sequence). The CDR3 totals 13 residues. The CDR3 nucleotides are TGTGCCTGGAGTGTAAGCGGTTCTGATACGCAGTATTTT. Amino acid sequence: CAWSVSGSDTQYF.

This clone was observed a single time. The gene calls are TRBV18 and TRBJ2-7, with D unclear. The CDR3 has 16 amino acids. The germline V gene has CDR1 KGHSH and CDR2 LQKENI. Trimming pared 5 bases from V and 10 bases from J, leaving 27 bases between. In nucleotides, the CDR3 is TGTGCCAGCTCAGACGTACTTAATTCAGGTGCCGCTCCCCAGTACTTC. Translation gives CASSDVLNSGAAPQYF.

The rearrangement uses TRBV5-1 and TRBJ2-1; 10 nucleotides align to TRBD2. Germline CDR1 reads SGHRS; CDR2 reads YFSETQ. The CDR3 is 15 residues long. Unmatched junction bases numbered 0, after V lost 0 bases and J lost 3 bases. The CDR3 spells CASSLGLAGYNEQFF. CDR3 sequence (DNA): TGCGCCAGCAGCTTGGGACTAGCGGGCTACAATGAGCAGTTCTTC. The full variable domain, completed using reference TRBV5-1 and TRBJ2-1, is KAGVTQTPRYLIKTRGQQVTLSCSPISGHRSVSWYQQTPGQGLQFLFEYFSETQRNKGNFPGRFSGRQFSNSRSEMNVSTLELGDSALYLCASSLGLAGYNEQFFGPGTRLTVL.

The chain joins TRBV30 to TRBJ2-7, with 9 positions matching TRBD2. The ends lost 0 bases at V and 1 base at J; junction bases unmatched: 7. The V gene's germline CDR1 is GTSNPN and CDR2 SVGIG (reference sequence). The CDR3 contains 16 residues. The CDR3 DNA is TGTGCCTGGAGTGTACCGACTAGCGGCATATCCTACGAGCAGTACTTC. Protein sequence: CAWSVPTSGISYEQYF.

The chain couples TRBV5-1 to TRBJ2-5; 8 nucleotides align to TRBD1. Trimming removed 4 bases from V and 2 bases from J; junction bases left unmatched: 10. Germline V gives CDR1 SGHRS, CDR2 YFSETQ. The CDR3 is 16 amino acids. The CDR3 spells CASSLYGQGAQETQYF. In nucleotides, the CDR3 is TGCGCCAGCAGCCTCTACGGACAGGGCGCTCAAGAGACCCAGTACTTC.

The rearrangement uses TRBV29-1 and TRBJ1-2; 7 bases are a match to TRBD1. J gave up 4 bases and V 6 bases, and 11 bases lay outside the gene matches. The CDR3 is made up of 14 amino acids. Germline CDR1 reads SQVTM; CDR2 reads ANQGSEA. The CDR3 DNA reads TGCAGCGTGGAATTACAGGGGACGGTCTATGGCTACACCTTC. Its translation: CSVELQGTVYGYTF.

This clone was seen just once. The chain carries TRBV27 and TRBJ1-6; D may be TRBD1 (5 bases). The CDR3 has 15 residues. The V gene lost 3 bases and the J gene lost 6 bases, with 12 bases spanning the gap. Germline CDR1 and CDR2: MNHEY and SMNVEV (reference sequence). CDR3 coding DNA: TGTGCCAGCAGTTTGTTGGGGCCGGGTAATTCACCCCTCCACTTT. Amino acids: CASSLLGPGNSPLHF.

V gene TRBV10-1 combines with J gene TRBJ2-2; TRBD2 might be the D (5 bases). The V end was cut by 3 bases, the J end by 5 bases, with 16 bases between. CDR1 WNHNN and CDR2 SYGVQD come from the germline V gene (reference sequence). The length of the CDR3 is 16 residues. The CDR3 nucleotides read TGCGCCAGCAGTGATGGTGGGCGGGCCGGAACCGGGGAGCTGTTTTTT. It translates to CASSDGGRAGTGELFF.

This clone showed up just once. CDR3 coding DNA: TGTGCCAGCAGCTTAGATAACAGGGGTGGCTACACCTTC. It codes for CASSLDNRGGYTF. This chain connects TRBV11-2 to TRBJ1-2, with 7 bases lining up with TRBD1. Germline V CDR1 and CDR2: SGHAT, FQNNGV. V lost 0 bases, J lost 7 bases, and 2 bases stayed unmatched. CDR3 length: 13 amino acids. The variable domain in full, completed from reference TRBV11-2 and TRBJ1-2, reads EAGVAQSPRYKIIEKRQSVAFWCNPISGHATLYWYQQILGQGPKLLIQFQNNGVVDDSQLPKDRFSAERLKGVDSTLKIQPAKLEDSAVYLCASSLDNRGGYTFGSGTRLTVV.

The gene calls are TRBV5-4 and TRBJ1-2; 9 nucleotides match TRBD1. The CDR3 is 15 residues long. V lost 0 bases to trimming and J lost 4 bases; unmatched junction nucleotides: 4. Looked up from germline, CDR1 is SGHNT and CDR2 is YYREEE (reference sequence). The CDR3 loop reads CASSLGQGVGYGYTF. Here the CDR3 DNA reads TGTGCCAGCAGCTTGGGACAGGGGGTTGGCTATGGCTACACCTTC.

The V call is TRBV7-2, the J call TRBJ1-4; D not resolved. There are 15 residues in the CDR3. Germline V CDR1 and CDR2: SGHTA, FQGNSA. Trimming stripped 1 base from V and 8 bases from J, with 14 bases between. CDR3 region: CASSLVRGGGEKLFF. For the CDR3, the DNA is TGTGCCAGCAGCTTAGTTCGGGGAGGAGGGGAAAAACTGTTTTTT.

In nucleotides, the CDR3 is TGCGCCAGCAGTGAAGGCGGTTCCTACGAGCAGTACTTC. Its protein is CASSEGGSYEQYF. V and J are TRBV10-1 and TRBJ2-7; no firm D call. Per germline, CDR1 WNHNN and CDR2 SYGVQD (reference sequence). V lost 3 bases and J 1 base, leaving 7 bases between the germline ends. The length of the CDR3 is 13 residues.

This sequence joins TRBV6-1 and TRBJ1-2; D gene uncertain. V was pared by 4 bases and J by 8 bases, with 14 bases between. The CDR3 sequence is 13 residues long. The germline V gene has CDR1 MNHNS and CDR2 SASEGT. The CDR3 is CASSVRELEGYTF. CDR3 nucleotide sequence: TGTGCCAGCAGTGTTAGGGAGCTGGAGGGCTACACCTTC.

Here the CDR3 reads CASSPATPLNSNQPQHF. CDR3 nucleotides: TGTGCCAGCTCACCCGCCACACCTTTAAATAGCAATCAGCCCCAGCATTTT. This chain connects TRBV18 to TRBJ1-5; D ambiguous. CDR3 length equals 17 residues. Germline CDR1 KGHSH, CDR2 LQKENI. Trimming removed 3 bases at V and 0 bases at J, with 15 bases between. The entire variable domain, with the rest obtained from reference TRBV18 and TRBJ1-5, is as follows: NAGVMQNPRHLVRRRGQEARLRCSPMKGHSHVYWYRQLPEEGLKFMVYLQKENIIDESGMPKERFSAEFPKEGPSILRIQQVVRGDSAAYFCASSPATPLNSNQPQHFGDGTRLSIL.

This chain joins TRBV18 and TRBJ1-2; TRBD1 agrees at 7 bases. Germline lookup yields CDR1 KGHSH and CDR2 LQKENI. Unmatched junction bases numbered 4, after V lost 3 bases and J lost 0 bases. The CDR3 contains 15 residues. This chain's CDR3 is CASSPRDSANYGYTF. The CDR3 DNA reads as TGTGCCAGCTCACCGCGGGACAGCGCTAACTATGGCTACACCTTC. Full variable domain (outside the CDR3, taken from reference TRBV18 and TRBJ1-2): NAGVMQNPRHLVRRRGQEARLRCSPMKGHSHVYWYRQLPEEGLKFMVYLQKENIIDESGMPKERFSAEFPKEGPSILRIQQVVRGDSAAYFCASSPRDSANYGYTFGSGTRLTVV.

The chain is built from TRBV29-1 and TRBJ2-1; TRBD1 might be the D (7 bases). The CDR3 contains 14 residues. The germline V gene has CDR1 SQVTM and CDR2 ANQGSEA. The V end lost 6 bases, the J end lost 0 bases, and 12 bases lay between the germline ends. The CDR3 sequence is CSVDQGGSYNEQFF. The DNA for the CDR3 is TGCAGCGTCGACCAGGGGGGCTCCTACAATGAGCAGTTCTTC.

This chain uses TRBV7-9 with TRBJ1-2, with D tentatively TRBD1 (6 bases). Germline V gene data show CDR1 as SEHNR and CDR2 as FQNEAQ (reference sequence). This CDR3 comprises 14 residues. V was shortened by 7 bases and J by 1 base, with 13 bases between the two germline ends. This chain's CDR3 is CASTPGGHNYGYTF. The CDR3 coding sequence is TGTGCCAGCACCCCGGGGGGCCATAACTATGGCTACACCTTC.